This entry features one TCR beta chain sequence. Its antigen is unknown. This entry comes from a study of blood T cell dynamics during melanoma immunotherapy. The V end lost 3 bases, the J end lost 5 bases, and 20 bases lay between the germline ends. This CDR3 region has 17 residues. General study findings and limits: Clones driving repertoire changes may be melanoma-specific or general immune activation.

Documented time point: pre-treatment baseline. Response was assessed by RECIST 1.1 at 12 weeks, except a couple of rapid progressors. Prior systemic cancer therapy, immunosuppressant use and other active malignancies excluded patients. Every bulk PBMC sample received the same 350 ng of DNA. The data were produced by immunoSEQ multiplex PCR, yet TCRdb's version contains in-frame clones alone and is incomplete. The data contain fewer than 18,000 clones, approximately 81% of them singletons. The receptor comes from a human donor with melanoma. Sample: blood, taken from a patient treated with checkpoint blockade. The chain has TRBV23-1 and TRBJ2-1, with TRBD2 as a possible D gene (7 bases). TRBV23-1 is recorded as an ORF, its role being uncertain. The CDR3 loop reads CASSHFRGGGVNNEQFF. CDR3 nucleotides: TGCGCCAGCAGTCACTTTCGTGGCGGGGGCGTAAACAATGAGCAGTTCTTC.